One and the same sample provided the 2 T cell receptor beta chains below, sequenced in a study of metastatic and nonmetastatic thyroid tumors. With MiXCR, TCRdb reprocessed the PCR reads. The sample carries over 20,000 clones, more than 15% recorded once. Among the patients, none had received any treatment before thyroid surgery. Sequencing input: tumor tissue. All receptors derive from a female donor with papillary thyroid cancer or a benign thyroid nodule (not recorded which). Some clones in this sample may be carry-over from other donors' samples.

This clone appeared many times. V is TRBV9 and J is TRBJ2-3, with 14 positions matching TRBD2. The CDR3 has 17 amino acids. Germline values: CDR1 SGDLS, CDR2 YYNGEE. V lost 4 bases to trimming and J lost 6 bases; unmatched junction nucleotides: 10. The CDR3 loop is CASSPRRTSGGPDTQYF. CDR3 nucleotides: TGTGCCAGCAGCCCTCGCAGGACTAGCGGGGGGCCTGATACGCAGTATTTT. Full variable domain (rest looked up from reference TRBV9 and TRBJ2-3): DSGVTQTPKHLITATGQRVTLRCSPRSGDLSVYWYQQSLDQGLQFLIQYYNGEERAKGNILERFSAQQFPDLHSELNLSSLELGDSALYFCASSPRRTSGGPDTQYFGPGTRLTVL.

Judged by abundance, this clone is medium-sized. The chain carries TRBV25-1 and TRBJ2-5, with 9 bases identical to TRBD1. Germline V gene sequence: CDR1 MGHDK, CDR2 SYGVNS. This CDR3 comprises 17 residues. V gave up 0 bases and J gave up 2 bases; unmatched junction bases: 7. CDR3 region: CASSEYLGQGRQETQYF. As DNA, the CDR3 is TGTGCCAGCAGTGAATACCTTGGACAGGGGAGGCAAGAGACCCAGTACTTC.